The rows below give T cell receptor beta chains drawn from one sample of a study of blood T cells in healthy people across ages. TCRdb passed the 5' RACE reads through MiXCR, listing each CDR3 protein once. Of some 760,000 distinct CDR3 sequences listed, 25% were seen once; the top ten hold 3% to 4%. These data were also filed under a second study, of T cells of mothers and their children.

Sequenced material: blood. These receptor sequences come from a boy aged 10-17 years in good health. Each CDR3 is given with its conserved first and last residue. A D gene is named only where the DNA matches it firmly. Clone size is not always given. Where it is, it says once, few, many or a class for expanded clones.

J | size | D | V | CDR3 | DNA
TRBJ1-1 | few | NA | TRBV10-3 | CATTEGYTEAFF | TGTGCCACCACAGAGGGGTACACTGAAGCTTTCTTT
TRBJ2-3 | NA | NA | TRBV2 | CASDYSGGTDTQYF | TGTGCCAGCGATTATTCAGGGGGCACAGATACGCAGTATTTT
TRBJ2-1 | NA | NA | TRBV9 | CASSVYGLVPNEQFF | TGTGCCAGCAGCGTCTATGGGTTGGTTCCCAATGAGCAGTTCTTC
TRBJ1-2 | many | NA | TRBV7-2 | CASSLAGLGDYGYTF | TGTGCCAGCAGCTTGGCAGGGCTTGGGGACTATGGCTACACCTTC
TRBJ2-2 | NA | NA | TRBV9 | CASSEWGAATGELFF | TGTGCCAGCAGCGAGTGGGGGGCGGCCACCGGGGAGCTGTTTTTT
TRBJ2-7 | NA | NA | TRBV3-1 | CASSPKARPSGQPYEQYF | TGTGCCAGCAGCCCCAAGGCGAGGCCCTCAGGACAGCCTTACGAGCAGTACTTC
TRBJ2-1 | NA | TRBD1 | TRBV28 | CASGAGTGEVKEQFF | TGTGCCAGCGGCGCCGGGACAGGGGAAGTTAAGGAGCAGTTCTTC
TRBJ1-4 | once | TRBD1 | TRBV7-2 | CASSVGTGDEKLFF | TGTGCCAGCAGCGTAGGGACAGGGGACGAAAAACTGTTTTTT
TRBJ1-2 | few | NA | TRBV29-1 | CSVSQAANYGYTF | TGCAGCGTCTCACAAGCAGCTAACTATGGCTACACCTTC
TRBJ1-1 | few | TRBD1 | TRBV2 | CASNGQGGEAFF | TGTGCCAGCAACGGACAGGGCGGTGAAGCTTTCTTT
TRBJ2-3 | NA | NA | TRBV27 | CASSPGTRATDTQYF | TGTGCCAGCAGTCCCGGGACCCGGGCCACGGATACGCAGTATTTT
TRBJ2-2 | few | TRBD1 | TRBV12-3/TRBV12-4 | CASSPTTGIAGELFF | TGTGCCAGCAGCCCTACGACAGGGATAGCCGGGGAGCTGTTTTTT
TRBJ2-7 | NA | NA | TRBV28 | CASSFERRDTEYEQYF | TGTGCCAGCAGTTTCGAGCGCCGGGACACCGAATACGAGCAGTACTTC
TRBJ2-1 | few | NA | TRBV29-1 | CSVEGREDEQFF | TGCAGCGTTGAAGGCAGGGAGGACGAGCAGTTCTTC
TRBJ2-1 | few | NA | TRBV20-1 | CSARPPAGRNEQFF | TGCAGTGCTAGACCCCCCGCTGGCCGCAATGAGCAGTTCTTC
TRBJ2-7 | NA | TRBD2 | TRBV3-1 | CASGQNLAGWNEQYF | TGTGCCAGCGGCCAAAACTTAGCGGGGTGGAACGAGCAGTACTTC
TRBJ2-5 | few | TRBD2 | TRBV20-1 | CSASPGTSGVQETQYF | TGCAGTGCTAGCCCCGGGACTAGCGGGGTACAAGAGACCCAGTACTTC
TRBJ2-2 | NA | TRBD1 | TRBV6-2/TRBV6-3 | CASSQQGVWTGELFF | TGTGCCAGCAGCCAACAGGGGGTATGGACCGGGGAGCTGTTTTTT
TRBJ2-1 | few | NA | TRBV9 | CASSVVGGQGNEQFF | TGTGCCAGCAGCGTAGTAGGTGGTCAGGGCAATGAGCAGTTCTTC
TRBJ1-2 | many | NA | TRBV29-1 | CSVHTGSPGYTF | TGCAGCGTTCATACAGGGTCCCCAGGCTACACCTTC
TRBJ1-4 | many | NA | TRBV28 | CASSPGGANEKLFF | TGTGCCAGCAGCCCAGGAGGGGCTAATGAAAAACTGTTTTTT
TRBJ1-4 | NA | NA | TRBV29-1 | CSVEEGIREKLFF | TGCAGCGTTGAAGAAGGCATAAGGGAAAAACTGTTTTTT
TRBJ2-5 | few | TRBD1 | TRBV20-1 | CSAYPSLGQGVGETQYF | TGCAGTGCCTATCCGTCCCTTGGACAGGGTGTCGGGGAGACCCAGTACTTC
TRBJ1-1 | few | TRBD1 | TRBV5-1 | CASSLLKGADTEAFF | TGCGCCAGCAGCTTGCTGAAGGGGGCGGACACTGAAGCTTTCTTT
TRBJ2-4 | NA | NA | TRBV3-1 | CASSQDLLAAQGYKNIQSF | TGTGCCAGCAGCCAAGATCTTCTGGCAGCGCAAGGGTATAAAAACATTCAGTCCTTC
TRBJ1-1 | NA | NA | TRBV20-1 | CSASSLGGFNTEAFF | TGCAGTGCCAGCTCCTTGGGAGGCTTCAACACTGAAGCTTTCTTT
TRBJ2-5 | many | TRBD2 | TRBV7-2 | CASSLGLAVETQYF | TGTGCCAGCAGCTTAGGCCTAGCGGTAGAGACCCAGTACTTC
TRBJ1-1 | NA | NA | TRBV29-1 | CSVERANTEAFF | TGCAGCGTTGAAAGAGCAAACACTGAAGCTTTCTTT
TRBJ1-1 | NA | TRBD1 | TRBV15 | CATSRWDRGGGTEAFF | TGTGCCACCAGCAGATGGGACAGGGGGGGAGGCACTGAAGCTTTCTTT
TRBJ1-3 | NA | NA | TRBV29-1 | CSVAGSSGNTIYF | TGCAGCGTTGCCGGGAGCTCTGGAAACACCATATATTTT
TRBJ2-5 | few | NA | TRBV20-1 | CSASIGLQETQYF | TGCAGTGCTAGCATCGGGCTACAAGAGACCCAGTACTTC
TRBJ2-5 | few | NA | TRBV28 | CASSTGLGQETQYF | TGTGCCAGCAGTACTGGACTGGGTCAAGAGACCCAGTACTTC
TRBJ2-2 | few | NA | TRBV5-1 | CASSSRTANTGELFF | TGCGCCAGCAGCTCCCGGACGGCGAACACCGGGGAGCTGTTTTTT
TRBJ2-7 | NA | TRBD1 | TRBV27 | CASSFLGTGGNEQYF | TGTGCCAGCAGTTTCCTCGGGACAGGGGGCAACGAGCAGTACTTC
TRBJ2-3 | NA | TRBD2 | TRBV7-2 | CASRRGGGGGTDTQYF | TGTGCCAGCAGGCGTGGGGGGGGTGGTGGCACAGATACGCAGTATTTT
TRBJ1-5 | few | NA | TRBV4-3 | CASSQGRGQPQHF | TGCGCCAGCAGCCAAGGAAGGGGTCAGCCCCAGCATTTT
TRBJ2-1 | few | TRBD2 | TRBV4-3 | CASSQENPGPSGDNNEQFF | TGCGCCAGCAGCCAAGAGAACCCGGGGCCTAGCGGCGACAACAATGAGCAGTTCTTC
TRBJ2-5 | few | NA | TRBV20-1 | CSARRRGGDQETQYF | TGCAGTGCTAGACGGCGGGGCGGGGATCAAGAGACCCAGTACTTC
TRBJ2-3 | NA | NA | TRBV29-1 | CSVERDYTDTQYF | TGCAGCGTTGAGAGAGATTACACAGATACGCAGTATTTT
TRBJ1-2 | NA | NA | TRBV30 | CAWSVHLRSYGYTF | TGTGCCTGGAGTGTACATCTCAGAAGCTATGGCTACACCTTC
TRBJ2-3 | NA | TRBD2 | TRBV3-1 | CASSQDGTSGGTDTQYF | TGTGCCAGCAGCCAAGATGGGACTAGCGGGGGCACAGATACGCAGTATTTT
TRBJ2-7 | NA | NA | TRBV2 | CASGTDRSYEQYF | TGTGCCAGCGGAACGGACAGATCCTACGAGCAGTACTTC
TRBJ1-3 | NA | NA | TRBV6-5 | CASSYLPPEWGNTIYF | TGTGCCAGCAGTTATTTGCCACCCGAGTGGGGAAACACCATATATTTT
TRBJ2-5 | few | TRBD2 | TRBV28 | CASSRTTPGGIETQYF | TGTGCCAGCAGCAGAACAACTCCGGGAGGGATAGAGACCCAGTACTTC
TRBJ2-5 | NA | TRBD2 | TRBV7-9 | CASSEGLAGQETQYF | TGTGCCAGCAGCGAGGGACTAGCGGGACAAGAGACCCAGTACTTC
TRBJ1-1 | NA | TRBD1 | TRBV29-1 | CSVIGQDTEAFF | TGCAGCGTTATCGGACAGGACACTGAAGCTTTCTTT
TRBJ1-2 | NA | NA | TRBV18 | CASSPVRSLKNYGYTF | TGTGCCAGCTCACCAGTCAGATCCTTAAAGAACTATGGCTACACCTTC
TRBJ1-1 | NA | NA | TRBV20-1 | CSARNRMNTEAFF | TGCAGTGCTAGAAACAGAATGAACACTGAAGCTTTCTTT
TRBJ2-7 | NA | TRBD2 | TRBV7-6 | CASSPTTSGYPYEQYF | TGTGCCAGCAGCCCAACGACTAGCGGCTACCCCTACGAGCAGTACTTC
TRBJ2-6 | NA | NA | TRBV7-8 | CASSAPQGRPGANVLTF | TGTGCCAGCAGCGCGCCACAGGGTCGTCCTGGGGCCAACGTCCTGACTTTC
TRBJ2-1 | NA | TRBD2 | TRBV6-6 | CASSAWTSGPYNEQFF | TGTGCCAGCAGTGCCTGGACTAGCGGGCCCTACAATGAGCAGTTCTTC
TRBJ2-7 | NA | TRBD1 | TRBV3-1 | CASSQYGQGSEQYF | TGTGCCAGCAGCCAATACGGACAGGGGAGCGAGCAGTACTTC
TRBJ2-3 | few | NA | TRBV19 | CASRERSGGSADTQYF | TGTGCCTCTAGAGAGAGGTCAGGGGGGAGCGCAGATACGCAGTATTTT
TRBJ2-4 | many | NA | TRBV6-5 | CASSSLGAKNIQYF | TGTGCCAGCAGTTCCCTCGGGGCCAAAAACATTCAGTACTTC
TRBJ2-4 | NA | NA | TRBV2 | CASSEREFLAKNIQYF | TGTGCCAGCAGTGAAAGGGAGTTCCTAGCCAAAAACATTCAGTACTTC